The 20 T cell receptor beta chains given below trace back to one sample, sequenced in a study of patients and donors after allogeneic stem cell transplantation. TCRdb independently ran MiXCR on the RT-PCR reads; one entry per CDR3 protein. The profile covers about a million distinct CDR3 sequences, with around 17% appearing a single time and around 6% taken by the ten largest. The specimen was blood, either unsorted or a sorted T cell fraction (not recorded which). These receptors were collected from a human donor who was either an allogeneic HSCT recipient or a stem cell or donor lymphocyte infusion donor (not recorded which). It is not recorded whose cells these are; they may come from a transplant donor.

This clonotype has just a few counts. The chain links TRBV12-3 or TRBV12-4 to TRBJ1-3, with D possibly TRBD1 on 5 matching bases. V shed 5 bases and J shed 4 bases, with 6 bases lying between them. The CDR3 covers 12 residues. CDR3 DNA sequence: TGTGCCAGCAGTCGGGGCGGAAACACCATATATTTT. Translating gives CASSRGGNTIYF.

This clonotype showed up just a few times. V usage is TRBV24-1 and J usage is TRBJ1-2; tentative D call: TRBD1 (5 bases). The CDR3 is 15 amino acids. V was shortened by 8 bases and J by 2 bases, with 17 bases between the two germline ends. Germline V gene lookup returns CDR1 KGHDR and CDR2 SFDVKD. CDR3 nucleotides: TGTGCCACCACCCCAGGGACCCCCGGAAACTATGGCTACACCTTC. Protein product: CATTPGTPGNYGYTF.

This clonotype has more than one count but fewer than ten. V is TRBV7-3 and J is TRBJ1-1, with TRBD1 as a possible D gene (6 bases). Germline V gene data show CDR1 as SGHTA and CDR2 as FQGTGA. CDR3 length: 15 residues. V lost 2 bases and J lost 1, with 11 bases in between. CDR3 sequence reads: CASSLQGSGNTEAFF. The CDR3 DNA reads as TGTGCCAGCAGCTTACAGGGGTCCGGGAACACTGAAGCTTTCTTT.

This clonotype was observed a handful of times. The chain recombines TRBV10-3 with TRBJ2-7; 10 positions agree with TRBD2. J was trimmed by 4 bases and V by 5 bases; bases with no gene match: 5. The CDR3 runs 14 residues. The germline V gene encodes CDR1 ENHRY and CDR2 SYGVKD. The CDR3 sequence: CAISQAGGGYEQYF. Here the CDR3 DNA reads TGTGCCATCAGTCAAGCGGGAGGGGGGTACGAGCAGTACTTC.

As for this clonotype: One junction end does not reproduce the germline sequence, and a read error may be involved. The V and J genes are TRBV9 and TRBJ2-5; tentative D call: TRBD2 (5 bases). CDR3 length equals 16 residues. Germline V gives CDR1 SGDLS, CDR2 YYNGEE. The CDR3 DNA reads TGTGCCAGCAGCGTAGCTGGTTCCGGGGAGCAAGGGACCCAGTACTTC. Encoded protein: CASSVAGSGEQGTQYF. Combining the CDR3 with reference TRBV9 and TRBJ2-5 gives the whole variable domain DSGVTQTPKHLITATGQRVTLRCSPRSGDLSVYWYQQSLDQGLQFLIQYYNGEERAKGNILERFSAQQFPDLHSELNLSSLELGDSALYFCASSVAGSGEQGTQYFGPGTRLLVL.

The V and J genes are TRBV10-3 and TRBJ1-4; no reliable D call. The ends were cut back, 0 bases at V and 0 bases at J, with 11 bases in the middle. From germline, CDR1 is ENHRY and CDR2 SYGVKD. The CDR3 spans 17 residues. This CDR3 reads CAISESWGGATNEKLFF. In nucleotides, the CDR3 is TGTGCCATCAGTGAGTCATGGGGAGGCGCAACTAATGAAAAACTGTTTTTT.

The chain uses TRBV20-1 and TRBJ2-7; 8 nucleotides align to TRBD2. Per germline, CDR1 DFQATT and CDR2 SNEGSKA (reference sequence). This CDR3 has 13 residues. V gave up 3 bases and J gave up 6 bases; unmatched junction bases: 7. Here the CDR3 DNA reads TGCAGTGCTAGTGAGCGGGAGTTTACCGAGCAGTACTTC. Encoded protein: CSASEREFTEQYF.

In its sample, this clonotype was seen a few times. J is TRBJ2-7 and V is TRBV6-5; D might be TRBD2 (5 bases). V lost 2 bases to trimming and J lost 7 bases, with 12 bases between them. The CDR3 totals 13 residues. Germline CDR1 reads MNHEY; CDR2 reads SVGAGI. The CDR3 here is CASSYGLRLEQYF. CDR3 bases: TGTGCCAGCAGTTACGGACTTCGGTTGGAGCAGTACTTC.

This clonotype was seen only a few times. The V call is TRBV28, the J call TRBJ1-1; 12 positions match TRBD1. CDR1 is MDHEN and CDR2 is SYDVKM in the germline V gene. V lost 6 bases to trimming and J lost 5 bases; unmatched junction nucleotides: 16. The CDR3 covers 18 residues. In DNA, the CDR3 is TGTGCCAGCAGATGGGGGGCTTTACTGGGACAGGGGGCGACTGAAGCTTTCTTT. The encoded protein is CASRWGALLGQGATEAFF.

This clonotype was recorded at least ten times. This chain links TRBV20-1 with TRBJ2-2, with no clear D. V gave up 5 bases and J gave up 6 bases, with 7 bases separating them. Germline lookup yields CDR1 DFQATT and CDR2 SNEGSKA (reference sequence). The CDR3 spans 11 residues. For the CDR3, the DNA is TGCAGTGCTCTTCGTGCCGGGGAGCTGTTTTTT. It codes for CSALRAGELFF.

The chain joins TRBV3-1 to TRBJ2-7; D could derive from TRBD1 or TRBD2 (6 bases each). V lost 0 bases to trimming and J lost 5 bases, with 14 bases between them. This CDR3 comprises 15 residues. Per the germline V gene, CDR1 is LGHDT and CDR2 is YNNKEL (reference sequence). Here the CDR3 reads CASSQEWGALNEQYF. Here the CDR3 DNA reads TGTGCCAGCAGCCAAGAGTGGGGGGCACTCAACGAGCAGTACTTC.

The table lists this clonotype with a few counts. This chain connects TRBV5-1 to TRBJ2-7; 11 bases are shared with TRBD2. The germline V gene encodes CDR1 SGHRS and CDR2 YFSETQ. The CDR3 is made up of 17 amino acids. Germline trimming cut 5 bases from V and 0 bases from J; bases unmatched to any gene: 10. In DNA, the CDR3 is TGCGCCAGCAGGCCCTCACTAGCGGGGGCCACCTCCTACGAGCAGTACTTC. Translating it yields CASRPSLAGATSYEQYF.

The chain combines TRBV15 with TRBJ1-5; unclear D gene. V lost 5 bases, J lost 6 bases, and 17 bases lay in between. Germline V lookup: CDR1 LNHNV, CDR2 YYDKDF (reference sequence). This CDR3 has 15 amino acids. The CDR3 sequence is CATSSRHLASQPQHF. The CDR3 coding sequence is TGTGCCACCAGCTCCAGACACCTAGCTTCTCAGCCCCAGCATTTT.

This clonotype was counted between two and nine times. The chain carries TRBV20-1 and TRBJ2-3; D uncertain. CDR3 length equals 10 residues. V lost 7 bases and J lost 4, with 6 bases in between. Germline CDR1 is DFQATT and CDR2 is SNEGSKA (reference sequence). CDR3 protein: CSGSADTQYF. In nucleotides, the CDR3 is TGCAGTGGGAGCGCAGATACGCAGTATTTT.

This clonotype was counted between two and nine times. The rearrangement links TRBV29-1 to TRBJ2-2; 8 nucleotides line up with TRBD2. CDR3 length: 14 amino acids. V lost 4 bases and J lost 4; bases outside the gene matches: 5. CDR1 and CDR2 from the germline V gene are SQVTM and ANQGSEA. Written as DNA, the CDR3 is TGCAGCGTTGGGGTAGCGGGAACCACCGGGGAGCTGTTTTTT. Encoded protein: CSVGVAGTTGELFF.

This clonotype showed up just a few times. V gene TRBV29-1 combines with J gene TRBJ2-7; D unclear. Deletions cut 4 bases from V and 3 bases from J, with 10 bases between. CDR3 size: 12 residues. Germline V gene data show CDR1 as SQVTM and CDR2 as ANQGSEA. CDR3 loop: CSVVGSNYEQYF. CDR3 DNA sequence: TGCAGCGTTGTTGGCAGTAACTACGAGCAGTACTTC.

This clonotype was counted a few times. J is TRBJ2-5 and V is TRBV29-1, with D perhaps matching TRBD2 (6 bases). The V gene lost 4 bases and the J gene lost 2 bases, with 11 bases spanning the gap. CDR3 size: 13 residues. CDR1 SQVTM and CDR2 ANQGSEA come from the germline V gene. In DNA form, the CDR3 reads TGCAGCGTTGTATATAGCGGACAAGAGACCCAGTACTTC. Protein sequence: CSVVYSGQETQYF.

The table lists this clonotype with a few counts. The chain carries TRBV5-6 and TRBJ1-1; a weak D match, TRBD1 (5 bases). The V gene lost 4 bases and the J gene lost 5 bases, with 15 bases spanning the gap. Per germline, CDR1 SGHDT and CDR2 YYEEEE. The CDR3 has 14 amino acids. For the CDR3, the DNA is TGTGCCAGCAGCGTAGCGGGGCGCGGAACTGAAGCTTTCTTT. Amino acid sequence: CASSVAGRGTEAFF.

This clonotype was observed a handful of times. The chain recombines TRBV24-1 with TRBJ1-5; D gene unclear. The CDR3 loop spans 13 amino acids. V lost 4 bases and J 1 base, leaving 4 bases between the germline ends. Germline-derived CDR1 and CDR2 are KGHDR and SFDVKD. The CDR3, as DNA: TGTGCCACCAGTGAACCGAGCAATCAGCCCCAGCATTTT. Protein product: CATSEPSNQPQHF.

This clonotype was detected only a few times. The V call is TRBV20-1, the J call TRBJ2-1; D is ambiguous. This CDR3 comprises 16 residues. Germline V lookup: CDR1 DFQATT, CDR2 SNEGSKA (reference sequence). V was clipped by 0 bases and J by 3 bases, with 15 bases between them. Written as DNA, the CDR3 is TGCAGTGCTAGAGATCTAATTCCAGCGATCTACAATGAGCAGTTCTTC. Protein product: CSARDLIPAIYNEQFF.